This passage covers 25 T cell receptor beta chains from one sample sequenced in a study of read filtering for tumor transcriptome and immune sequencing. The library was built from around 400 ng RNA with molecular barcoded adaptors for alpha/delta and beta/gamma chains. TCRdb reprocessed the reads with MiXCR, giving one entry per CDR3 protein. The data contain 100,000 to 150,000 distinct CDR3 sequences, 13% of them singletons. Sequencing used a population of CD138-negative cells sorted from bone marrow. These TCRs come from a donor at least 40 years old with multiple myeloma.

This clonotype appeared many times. The CDR3 spells CASKTTGANNQPQHF. DNA of the CDR3: TGTGCCAGCAAGACGACAGGTGCCAACAATCAGCCCCAGCATTTT. The chain carries TRBV6-2 or TRBV6-3 and TRBJ1-5, with TRBD1 as a possible D gene (6 bases). From germline, CDR1 is MNHEY and CDR2 SVGEGT. This CDR3 spans 15 amino acids. V was clipped by 7 bases and J by 3 bases, with 16 bases between them.

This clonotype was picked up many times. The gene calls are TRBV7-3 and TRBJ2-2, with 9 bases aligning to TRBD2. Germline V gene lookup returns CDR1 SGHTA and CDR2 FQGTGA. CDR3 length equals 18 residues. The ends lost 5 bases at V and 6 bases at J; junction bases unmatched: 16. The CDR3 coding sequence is TGTGCCAGCAGCCCTGACTTGGGTAGCGGGAGACAATCCGGGGAGCTGTTTTTT. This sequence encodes CASSPDLGSGRQSGELFF.

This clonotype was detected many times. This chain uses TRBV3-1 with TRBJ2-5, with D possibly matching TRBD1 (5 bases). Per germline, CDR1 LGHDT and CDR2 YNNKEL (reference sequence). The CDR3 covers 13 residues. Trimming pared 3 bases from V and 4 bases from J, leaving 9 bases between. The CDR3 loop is CASSQNQGETQYF. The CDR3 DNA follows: TGTGCCAGCAGCCAGAATCAGGGAGAGACCCAGTACTTC.

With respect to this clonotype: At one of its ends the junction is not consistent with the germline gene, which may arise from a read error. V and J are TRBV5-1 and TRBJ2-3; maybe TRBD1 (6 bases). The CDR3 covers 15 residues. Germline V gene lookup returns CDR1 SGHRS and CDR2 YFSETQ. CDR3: CTSSLSSGGTDTQYF. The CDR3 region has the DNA TGCACCAGCAGCTTGAGCTCAGGGGGCACAGATACGCAGTATTTT.

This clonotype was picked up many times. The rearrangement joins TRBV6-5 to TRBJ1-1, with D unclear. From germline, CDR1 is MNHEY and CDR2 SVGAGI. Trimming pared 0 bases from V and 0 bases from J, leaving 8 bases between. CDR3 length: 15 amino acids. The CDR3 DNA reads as TGTGCCAGCAGTTACTCGTCACACCTGAACACTGAAGCTTTCTTT. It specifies CASSYSSHLNTEAFF.

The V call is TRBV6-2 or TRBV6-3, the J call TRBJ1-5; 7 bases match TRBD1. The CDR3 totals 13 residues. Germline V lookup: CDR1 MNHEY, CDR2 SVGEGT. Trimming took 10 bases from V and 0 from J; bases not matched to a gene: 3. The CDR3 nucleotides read TGTGCCACTGGGACAGTTAGCAATCAGCCCCAGCATTTT. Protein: CATGTVSNQPQHF.

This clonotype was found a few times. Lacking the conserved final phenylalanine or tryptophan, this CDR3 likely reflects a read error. The CDR3 DNA is TGTGCCGGTAGTATTGTTCGGTTAAACTATGGCTACACCTTA. Encoded protein: CAGSIVRLNYGYTL. The chain carries TRBV19 and TRBJ1-2; D is ambiguous. There are 14 residues in the CDR3. Per germline, CDR1 LNHDA and CDR2 SQIVND (reference sequence).

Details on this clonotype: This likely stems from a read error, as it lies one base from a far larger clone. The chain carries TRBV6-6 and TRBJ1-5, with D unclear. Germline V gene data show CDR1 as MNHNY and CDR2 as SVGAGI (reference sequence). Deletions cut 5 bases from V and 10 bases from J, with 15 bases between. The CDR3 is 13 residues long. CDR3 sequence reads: CASSEVTGIPQHF. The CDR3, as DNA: TGTGCCAGCAGTGAAGTGACGGGTATACCCCAGCATTTT.

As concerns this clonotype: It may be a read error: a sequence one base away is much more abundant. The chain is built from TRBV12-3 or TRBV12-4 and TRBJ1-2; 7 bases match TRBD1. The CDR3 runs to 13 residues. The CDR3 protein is CASSPKTGDGCTF. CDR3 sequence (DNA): TGTGCCAGCAGTCCTAAAACAGGGGATGGCTGCACCTTC.

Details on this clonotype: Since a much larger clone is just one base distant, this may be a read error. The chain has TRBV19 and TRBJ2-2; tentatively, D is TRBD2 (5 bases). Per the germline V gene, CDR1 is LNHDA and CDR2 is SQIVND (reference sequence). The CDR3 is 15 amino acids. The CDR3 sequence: CASSSRQTRTGEPFF. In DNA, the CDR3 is TGTGCCAGTAGTTCCAGACAAACCAGAACCGGGGAGCCGTTTTTT.

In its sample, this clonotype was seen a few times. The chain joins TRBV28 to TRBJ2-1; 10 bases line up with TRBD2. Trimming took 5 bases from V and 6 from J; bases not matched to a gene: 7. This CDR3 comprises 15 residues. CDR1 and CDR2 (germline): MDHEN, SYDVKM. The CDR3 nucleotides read TGTGCCAGCAGTATTAGCGGGAGGCCGGGCAATGAGCAGTTCTTC. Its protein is CASSISGRPGNEQFF.

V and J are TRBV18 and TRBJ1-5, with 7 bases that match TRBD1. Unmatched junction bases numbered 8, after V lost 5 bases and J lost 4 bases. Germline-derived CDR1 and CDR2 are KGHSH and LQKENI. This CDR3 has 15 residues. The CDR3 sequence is CASSTGAGGNQPQHF. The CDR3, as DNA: TGTGCCAGCTCAACCGGGGCAGGGGGGAATCAGCCCCAGCATTTT.

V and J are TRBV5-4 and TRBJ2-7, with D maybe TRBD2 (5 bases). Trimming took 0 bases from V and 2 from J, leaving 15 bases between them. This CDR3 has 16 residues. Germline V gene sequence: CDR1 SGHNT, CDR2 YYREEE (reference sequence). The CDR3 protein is CASSLVGGERPYEQYF. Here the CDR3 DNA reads TGTGCCAGCAGCTTGGTAGGAGGAGAAAGACCCTACGAGCAGTACTTC. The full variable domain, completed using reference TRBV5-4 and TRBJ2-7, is ETGVTQSPTHLIKTRGQQVTLRCSSQSGHNTVSWYQQALGQGPQFIFQYYREEENGRGNFPPRFSGLQFPNYSSELNVNALELDDSALYLCASSLVGGERPYEQYFGPGTRLTVT.

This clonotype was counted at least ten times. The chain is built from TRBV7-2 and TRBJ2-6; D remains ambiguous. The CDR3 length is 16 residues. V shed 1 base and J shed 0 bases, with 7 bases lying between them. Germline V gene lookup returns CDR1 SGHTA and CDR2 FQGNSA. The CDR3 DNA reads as TGTGCCAGCAGCTTAGAAGAAGTCTCTGGGGCCAACGTCCTGACTTTC. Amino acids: CASSLEEVSGANVLTF.

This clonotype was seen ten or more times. The CDR3 here is CASSLERTNTGELFF. The CDR3 DNA reads TGTGCCAGCAGCTTGGAGAGAACGAACACCGGGGAGCTGTTTTTT. This chain joins TRBV7-8 and TRBJ2-2; D not certain. Germline V gene data show CDR1 as SGHVS and CDR2 as FQNEAQ. Trimming took off 3 bases at V and 0 bases at J, with 8 bases between the two ends. There are 15 residues in the CDR3.

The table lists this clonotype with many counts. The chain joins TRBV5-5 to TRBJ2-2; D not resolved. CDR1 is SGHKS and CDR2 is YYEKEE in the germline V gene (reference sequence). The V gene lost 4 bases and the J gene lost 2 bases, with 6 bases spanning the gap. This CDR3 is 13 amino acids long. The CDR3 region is CASSPYNTGELFF. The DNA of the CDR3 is TGTGCCAGCAGCCCTTATAACACCGGGGAGCTGTTTTTT. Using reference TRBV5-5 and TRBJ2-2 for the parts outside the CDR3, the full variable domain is DAGVTQSPTHLIKTRGQQVTLRCSPISGHKSVSWYQQVLGQGPQFIFQYYEKEERGRGNFPDRFSARQFPNYSSELNVNALLLGDSALYLCASSPYNTGELFFGEGSRLTVL.

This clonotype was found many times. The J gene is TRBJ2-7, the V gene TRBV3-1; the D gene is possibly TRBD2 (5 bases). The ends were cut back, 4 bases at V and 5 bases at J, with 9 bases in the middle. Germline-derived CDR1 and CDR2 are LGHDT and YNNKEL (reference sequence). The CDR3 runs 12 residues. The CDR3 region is CASSRGLNEQYF. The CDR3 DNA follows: TGTGCCAGCAGCCGTGGACTGAACGAGCAGTACTTC.

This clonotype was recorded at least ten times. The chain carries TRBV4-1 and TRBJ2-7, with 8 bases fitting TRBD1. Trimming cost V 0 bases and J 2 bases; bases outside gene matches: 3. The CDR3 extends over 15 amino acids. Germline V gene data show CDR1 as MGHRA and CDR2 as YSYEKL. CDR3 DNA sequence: TGCGCCAGCAGCCAAGAGGGACAGGCCCCCTACGAGCAGTACTTC. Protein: CASSQEGQAPYEQYF.

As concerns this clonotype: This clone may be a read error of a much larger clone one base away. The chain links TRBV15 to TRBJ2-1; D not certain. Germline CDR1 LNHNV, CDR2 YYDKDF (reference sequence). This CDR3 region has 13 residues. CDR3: CATSGDVLVYRFF. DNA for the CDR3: TGTGCCACCAGCGGAGATGTATTGGTCTATCGGTTCTTC.

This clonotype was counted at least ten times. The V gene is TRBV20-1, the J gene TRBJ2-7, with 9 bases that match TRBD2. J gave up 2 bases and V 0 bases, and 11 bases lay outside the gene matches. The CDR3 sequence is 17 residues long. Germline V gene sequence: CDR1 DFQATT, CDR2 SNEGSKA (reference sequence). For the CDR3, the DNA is TGCAGTGCTAGAGATTCTAGCGGGACCTATAAACCCTACGAGCAGTACTTC. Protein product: CSARDSSGTYKPYEQYF.

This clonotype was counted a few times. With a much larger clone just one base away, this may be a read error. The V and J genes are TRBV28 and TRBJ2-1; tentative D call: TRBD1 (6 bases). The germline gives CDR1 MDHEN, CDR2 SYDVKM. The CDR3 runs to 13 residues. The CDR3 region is CASSSYGAGVGSF. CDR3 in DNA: TGTGCCAGCAGTTCCTACGGCGCAGGGGTGGGGTCCTTC. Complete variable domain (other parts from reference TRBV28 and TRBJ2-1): DVKVTQSSRYLVKRTGEKVFLECVQDMDHENMFWYRQDPGLGLRLIYFSYDVKMKEKGDIPEGYSVSREKKERFSLILESASTNQTSMYLCASSSYGAGVGSFGPGTRLTVL.

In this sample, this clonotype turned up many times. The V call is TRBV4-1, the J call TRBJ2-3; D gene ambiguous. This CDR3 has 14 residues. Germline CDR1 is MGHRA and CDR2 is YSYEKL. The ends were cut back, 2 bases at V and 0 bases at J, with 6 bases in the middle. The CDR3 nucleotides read TGCGCCAGCAGCCAACTGACTAGCACAGATACGCAGTATTTT. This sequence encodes CASSQLTSTDTQYF.

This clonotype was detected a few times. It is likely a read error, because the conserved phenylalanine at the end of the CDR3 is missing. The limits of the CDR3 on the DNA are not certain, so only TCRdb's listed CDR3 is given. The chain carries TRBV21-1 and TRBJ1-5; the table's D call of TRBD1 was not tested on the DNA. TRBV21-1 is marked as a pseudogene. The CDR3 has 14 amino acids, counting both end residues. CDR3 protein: CASRVDREFQPQHL.

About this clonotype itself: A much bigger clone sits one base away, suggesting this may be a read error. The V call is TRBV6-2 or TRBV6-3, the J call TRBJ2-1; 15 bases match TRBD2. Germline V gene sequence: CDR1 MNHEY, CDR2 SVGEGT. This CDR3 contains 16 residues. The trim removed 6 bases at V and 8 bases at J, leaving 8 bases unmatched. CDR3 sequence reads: CASRWTSGGVYDEQFF. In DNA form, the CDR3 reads TGTGCCAGCAGATGGACTAGCGGGGGGGTTTACGATGAGCAGTTCTTC.

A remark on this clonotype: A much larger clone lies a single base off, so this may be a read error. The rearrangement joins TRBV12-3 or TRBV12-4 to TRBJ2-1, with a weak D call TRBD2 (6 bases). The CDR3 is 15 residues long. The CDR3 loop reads CASRSGGSKVNGQFF. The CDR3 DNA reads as TGTGCCAGCAGGTCCGGGGGATCGAAGGTCAATGGGCAGTTCTTC.